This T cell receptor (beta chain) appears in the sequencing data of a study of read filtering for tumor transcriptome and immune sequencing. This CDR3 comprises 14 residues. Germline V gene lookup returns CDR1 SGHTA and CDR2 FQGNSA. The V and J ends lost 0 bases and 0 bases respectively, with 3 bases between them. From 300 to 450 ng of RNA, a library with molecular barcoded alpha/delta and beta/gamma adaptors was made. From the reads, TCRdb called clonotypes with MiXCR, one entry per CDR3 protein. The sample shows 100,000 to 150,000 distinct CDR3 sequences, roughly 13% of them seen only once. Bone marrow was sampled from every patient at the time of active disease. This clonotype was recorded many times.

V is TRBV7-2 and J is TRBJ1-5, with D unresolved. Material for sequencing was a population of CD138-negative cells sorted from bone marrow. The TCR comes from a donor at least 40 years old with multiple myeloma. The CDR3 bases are TGTGCCAGCAGCTTAGCAGGTAGCAATCAGCCCCAGCATTTT. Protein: CASSLAGSNQPQHF.